A selection of T cell receptor beta chains follows, all from one sample in a study of cytomegalovirus exposure and HLA in healthy donors. The protocol was immunoSEQ multiplex PCR, while the TCRdb copy is restricted to in-frame clones and leaves out a portion. The table records roughly 120,000 clones, 75% to 85% of them present only once. Material: PBMCs. These receptors were obtained from a female donor in good health and CMV-seropositive. Both conserved end residues are part of each CDR3. A D gene is named only where the DNA matches it firmly. Clone size is given for some rows only: seen once, a few or many times, or a class if the clone is expanded.

V gene: TRBV6-5; J gene: TRBJ1-2; D gene: TRBD1; clone size: -; CDR3 DNA: TGTGCCAGCAGTTACACCCACAGGGGAGGAGGCTACACCTTC; CDR3 protein: CASSYTHRGGGYTF
V gene: TRBV5-6; J gene: TRBJ1-1; D gene: -; clone size: -; CDR3 DNA: TGTGCCAGCAGCTTGGTGAGGCAGATGAACACTGAAGCTTTCTTT; CDR3 protein: CASSLVRQMNTEAFF
V gene: TRBV6-1; J gene: TRBJ2-7; D gene: -; clone size: -; CDR3 DNA: TGTGCCAGCAGACCCGGGACGGACTACTACGAGCAGTACTTC; CDR3 protein: CASRPGTDYYEQYF
V gene: TRBV18; J gene: TRBJ1-1; D gene: -; clone size: -; CDR3 DNA: TGTGCCAGCTCACCCAGCGTCCTGAACACTGAAGCTTTCTTT; CDR3 protein: CASSPSVLNTEAFF
V gene: TRBV29-1; J gene: TRBJ2-3; D gene: TRBD2; clone size: few; CDR3 DNA: TGCAGCGTTGGACTAGCGGGGATTCCGGATACGCAGTATTTT; CDR3 protein: CSVGLAGIPDTQYF
V gene: TRBV27; J gene: TRBJ1-2; D gene: TRBD1; clone size: once; CDR3 DNA: TGTGCCAGCAGTTTAACCCCCAAGGGCAGGGGGCACGGCTACACCTTC; CDR3 protein: CASSLTPKGRGHGYTF
V gene: TRBV6-6; J gene: TRBJ1-5; D gene: TRBD1; clone size: -; CDR3 DNA: TGTGCCAGCAGTTACCCACGGACAGGGAATAATCAGCCCCAGCATTTT; CDR3 protein: CASSYPRTGNNQPQHF
V gene: TRBV5-1; J gene: TRBJ2-1; D gene: -; clone size: few; CDR3 DNA: TGCGCCAGCAGCTCTCGGACTAACGACAATGAGCAGTTCTTC; CDR3 protein: CASSSRTNDNEQFF
V gene: TRBV29-1; J gene: TRBJ1-1; D gene: -; clone size: -; CDR3 DNA: TGCAGCGTAGAGACCGGGTGGGCTTTCTTT; CDR3 protein: CSVETGWAFF
V gene: TRBV5-6; J gene: TRBJ2-1; D gene: -; clone size: -; CDR3 DNA: TGTGCCAGCAGCTTGTTAACGGCAGGCCACAATGAGCAGTTCTTC; CDR3 protein: CASSLLTAGHNEQFF
V gene: TRBV2; J gene: TRBJ2-7; D gene: -; clone size: few; CDR3 DNA: TGTGCCAGCACCGAGACTACAGGGGGGGCAGACGAGCAGTACTTC; CDR3 protein: CASTETTGGADEQYF
V gene: TRBV28; J gene: TRBJ2-7; D gene: -; clone size: -; CDR3 DNA: TGTGCCAGCAGTCCTGCGGGGCCCCCCTACGAGCAGTACTTC; CDR3 protein: CASSPAGPPYEQYF
V gene: TRBV27; J gene: TRBJ1-4; D gene: -; clone size: -; CDR3 DNA: TGTGCCAGCAGCCGCGGGGGGACTGATGAAAAACTGTTTTTT; CDR3 protein: CASSRGGTDEKLFF
V gene: TRBV28; J gene: TRBJ1-6; D gene: -; clone size: once; CDR3 DNA: TGTGCCAGCAGTTTGGGGGGGAAAATGTCACCCCTCCACTTT; CDR3 protein: CASSLGGKMSPLHF
V gene: TRBV25-1; J gene: TRBJ2-5; D gene: -; clone size: -; CDR3 DNA: TGTGCCAGCAGCATCGGGGGTTCCAAAGAGACCCAGTACTTC; CDR3 protein: CASSIGGSKETQYF
V gene: TRBV2; J gene: TRBJ1-5; D gene: TRBD1; clone size: -; CDR3 DNA: TGTGCCAGCTCCGGGACAGGGGAACAGCCCCAGCATTTT; CDR3 protein: CASSGTGEQPQHF
V gene: TRBV9; J gene: TRBJ1-2; D gene: -; clone size: few; CDR3 DNA: TGTGCCAGCAGCGTACAGGGCTATGGCTACACCTTC; CDR3 protein: CASSVQGYGYTF
V gene: TRBV27; J gene: TRBJ2-7; D gene: -; clone size: -; CDR3 DNA: TGTGCTAGCAGCCCCATCGACCGGTCAGGGGACTACGAGCAGTACTTC; CDR3 protein: CASSPIDRSGDYEQYF
V gene: TRBV5-6; J gene: TRBJ2-5; D gene: TRBD2; clone size: -; CDR3 DNA: TGTGCCAGCAGCCTTACAGCGGGGGAAGAGACCCAGTACTTC; CDR3 protein: CASSLTAGEETQYF
V gene: TRBV9; J gene: TRBJ2-2; D gene: -; clone size: -; CDR3 DNA: TGTGCCAGCAAACAGTCGGCAAGAACCGGGGAGCTGTTTTTT; CDR3 protein: CASKQSARTGELFF
V gene: TRBV30; J gene: TRBJ2-1; D gene: -; clone size: -; CDR3 DNA: TGTGCCTGGTCCCCCCAGGACTACAATGAGCAGTTCTTC; CDR3 protein: CAWSPQDYNEQFF
V gene: TRBV19; J gene: TRBJ2-2; D gene: -; clone size: -; CDR3 DNA: TGTGCCCTATCGACAGGATACACCGGGGAGCTGTTTTTT; CDR3 protein: CALSTGYTGELFF
V gene: TRBV4-1; J gene: TRBJ2-7; D gene: -; clone size: -; CDR3 DNA: TGCGCCAGCAGCCAGGGCCCCTATGAGCAGTACTTC; CDR3 protein: CASSQGPYEQYF
V gene: TRBV9; J gene: TRBJ2-5; D gene: TRBD2; clone size: -; CDR3 DNA: TGTGCCAGCAGCGAATCACTAGCGGGGTCACAAGAGACCCAGTACTTC; CDR3 protein: CASSESLAGSQETQYF
V gene: TRBV5-6; J gene: TRBJ2-7; D gene: TRBD2; clone size: -; CDR3 DNA: TGTGCCAGCAGCTTAGGACTAGCGTCCTCCATCGTCGACGAGCAGTACTTC; CDR3 protein: CASSLGLASSIVDEQYF
V gene: TRBV27; J gene: TRBJ2-5; D gene: -; clone size: -; CDR3 DNA: TGTGCCAGCAGTATCGGGGAGACCCAGTACTTC; CDR3 protein: CASSIGETQYF
V gene: TRBV7-3; J gene: TRBJ2-7; D gene: -; clone size: -; CDR3 DNA: TGTGCCAGCAGCTTAGCCAGGAACTACGAGCAGTACTTC; CDR3 protein: CASSLARNYEQYF
V gene: TRBV19; J gene: TRBJ1-2; D gene: -; clone size: -; CDR3 DNA: TGTGCCAGTAGTATTTCTCACGGCTATGGCTACACCTTC; CDR3 protein: CASSISHGYGYTF
V gene: TRBV21-1; J gene: TRBJ1-4; D gene: -; clone size: -; CDR3 DNA: TGTGCCAGCAGCAAAGAAACAGGGGCTGAAAAACTGTTTTTT; CDR3 protein: CASSKETGAEKLFF
V gene: TRBV9; J gene: TRBJ2-3; D gene: -; clone size: -; CDR3 DNA: TGTGCCAGCAGCTTCAGTAGCGGACCTAGCACAGATACGCAGTATTTT; CDR3 protein: CASSFSSGPSTDTQYF
V gene: TRBV6-6; J gene: TRBJ1-2; D gene: TRBD1; clone size: -; CDR3 DNA: TGTGCCAGCAGTATGGACAGGGTTACTAGCCATGGCTACACCTTC; CDR3 protein: CASSMDRVTSHGYTF
V gene: TRBV2; J gene: TRBJ2-3; D gene: TRBD1; clone size: -; CDR3 DNA: TGTGCCAGCAGCAAGACAGGGGTCACAGATACGCAGTATTTT; CDR3 protein: CASSKTGVTDTQYF
V gene: TRBV4-3; J gene: TRBJ2-2; D gene: TRBD2; clone size: -; CDR3 DNA: TGCGCCAGCAGCCAAGCCAGCGGGGGGCATACCGGGGAGCTGTTTTTT; CDR3 protein: CASSQASGGHTGELFF
V gene: TRBV5-1; J gene: TRBJ2-5; D gene: -; clone size: -; CDR3 DNA: TGCGCCAGCAGCTTGGCTGGACAGCAAGAGACCCAGTACTTC; CDR3 protein: CASSLAGQQETQYF
V gene: TRBV19; J gene: TRBJ1-5; D gene: -; clone size: -; CDR3 DNA: TGTGCCAGTACCCTTTGGCCAGGGAGGAATCAGCCCCAGCATTTT; CDR3 protein: CASTLWPGRNQPQHF
V gene: TRBV7-2; J gene: TRBJ1-1; D gene: TRBD1; clone size: -; CDR3 DNA: TGTGCCAGCAGTCCCGACAGGGGGTTCACTGAAGCTTTCTTT; CDR3 protein: CASSPDRGFTEAFF
V gene: TRBV6-5; J gene: TRBJ2-5; D gene: -; clone size: -; CDR3 DNA: TGTGCCACCAGGGGCGACTTGCTAGGGGCCCAGTACTTC; CDR3 protein: CATRGDLLGAQYF
V gene: TRBV10-3; J gene: TRBJ2-3; D gene: TRBD2; clone size: -; CDR3 DNA: TGTGCCATCAGTTTTAGCGGGGCAAGCACAGATACGCAGTATTTT; CDR3 protein: CAISFSGASTDTQYF
V gene: TRBV7-3; J gene: TRBJ2-3; D gene: -; clone size: once; CDR3 DNA: TGTGCCAGCAGCATACTGGCAGCGGATACGCAGTATTTT; CDR3 protein: CASSILAADTQYF
V gene: TRBV11-2; J gene: TRBJ1-3; D gene: -; clone size: -; CDR3 DNA: TGTGCCAGCAGCTCTCGGGATTTCTCTGGAAACACCATATATTTT; CDR3 protein: CASSSRDFSGNTIYF
V gene: TRBV11-2; J gene: TRBJ2-7; D gene: -; clone size: -; CDR3 DNA: TGTGCCAGCAGCTTAGAATTGGTTGGAGGGTCATCCTACGAGCAGTACTTC; CDR3 protein: CASSLELVGGSSYEQYF
V gene: TRBV30; J gene: TRBJ1-6; D gene: -; clone size: -; CDR3 DNA: TGTGCCTGGAGTACCCCGGGGTCCTATAATTCACCCCTCCACTTT; CDR3 protein: CAWSTPGSYNSPLHF
V gene: TRBV29-1; J gene: TRBJ2-2; D gene: TRBD2; clone size: -; CDR3 DNA: TGCACCGGGAGGGGCGTGGACACCGGGGAGCTGTTTTTT; CDR3 protein: CTGRGVDTGELFF
V gene: TRBV10-3; J gene: TRBJ2-7; D gene: TRBD2; clone size: -; CDR3 DNA: TGTGCCATCAGTGAGTCCTCAGCGGGGTGGTACGAGCAGTACTTC; CDR3 protein: CAISESSAGWYEQYF
V gene: TRBV6-6; J gene: TRBJ2-2; D gene: TRBD2; clone size: -; CDR3 DNA: TGTGCCAGCAGTTCTGGACTAGGCACCGGGGAGCTGTTTTTT; CDR3 protein: CASSSGLGTGELFF
V gene: TRBV2; J gene: TRBJ1-1; D gene: -; clone size: -; CDR3 DNA: TGTGCCAGCAGTGGACAGTTGAACACTGAAGCTTTCTTT; CDR3 protein: CASSGQLNTEAFF
V gene: TRBV6-5; J gene: TRBJ2-1; D gene: TRBD2; clone size: few; CDR3 DNA: TGTGCCAGCCGGTTGCGGGGGGGCCGCAATGAGCAGTTCTTC; CDR3 protein: CASRLRGGRNEQFF
V gene: TRBV7-2; J gene: TRBJ2-7; D gene: -; clone size: once; CDR3 DNA: TGTGCCAGCAGCTTAGGACAGACCAACGCACTCTACGAGCAGTACTTC; CDR3 protein: CASSLGQTNALYEQYF
V gene: TRBV30; J gene: TRBJ1-5; D gene: -; clone size: -; CDR3 DNA: TGTGCCTGGAGTCCCCAGGACAGTCAGCCCCAGCATTTT; CDR3 protein: CAWSPQDSQPQHF
V gene: TRBV18; J gene: TRBJ1-5; D gene: TRBD1; clone size: -; CDR3 DNA: TGTGCCAGCTCACCACTTGGACAGGGACCGCAGCCCCAGCATTTT; CDR3 protein: CASSPLGQGPQPQHF
V gene: TRBV5-4; J gene: TRBJ1-2; D gene: -; clone size: -; CDR3 DNA: TGTGCCAGCAGCTCCCCGGGGAGAGAAGACTATGGCTACACCTTC; CDR3 protein: CASSSPGREDYGYTF
V gene: TRBV6-5; J gene: TRBJ2-1; D gene: -; clone size: -; CDR3 DNA: TGTGCCAGCAGCTTACAACGGGGGTCCTACAATGAGCAGTTCTTC; CDR3 protein: CASSLQRGSYNEQFF